This TCR beta chain was found in a study of liver allograft versus peripheral blood T cells. Across the study: Comparative analysis was performed on T cell receptor repertoires from transplanted livers and from recipients' peripheral blood. Overall study results and limits: Liver allografts reportedly held T cell receptor repertoires unlike those in peripheral blood.

This clonotype has more than one count but fewer than ten. Its antigen is unknown. The CDR3 contains 14 residues. The germline V gene has CDR1 LNHDA and CDR2 SQIVND (reference sequence). Trimming stripped 1 base from V and 4 bases from J, with 9 bases between. TCRdb re-derived calls from the reads in MiXCR, one entry per CDR3 protein. Of 6,500 to 10,000 distinct CDR3 sequences listed, around 19% were seen once; the top ten hold around 25%. The sequence was obtained from a human patient who had a liver transplant. Some T cells here may be from the graft donor. This chain uses TRBV19 with TRBJ2-3; D ambiguous. The CDR3 DNA reads as TGTGCCAGTAGTATAGTAGGCAACTCAGATACGCAGTATTTT. This codes for CASSIVGNSDTQYF.